This is a list of T cell receptor beta chains from one sample in a study of identifying expanded T cells in peripheral blood. Some clones are missing from TCRdb's copy, which holds only in-frame ones; the method was immunoSEQ multiplex PCR. The data show around 100,000 clones, with roughly 90% seen just once and about a sixth held by the top ten. The sequenced sample consisted of blood. The receptor source for this set is a person aged 18-70 years in good health. Each CDR3 is given with its conserved first and last residue. The D gene is left open where the match is weak. A row's size may be missing; if present it is once, few, many or a size class.

DNA: TGTGCCAGCAGTTACGACCATAGCAATCAGCCCCAGCATTTT; CDR3: CASSYDHSNQPQHF; V: TRBV6-6; D: -; J: TRBJ1-5; size: -
DNA: TGTGCCAGCAGTTTGGACAGAGCCGGAAACACCATATATTTT; CDR3: CASSLDRAGNTIYF; V: TRBV28; D: -; J: TRBJ1-3; size: -
DNA: TGTGCCAGCAGTCCTCAGGATGGGCCATACTACGAGCAGTACTTC; CDR3: CASSPQDGPYYEQYF; V: TRBV7-2; D: -; J: TRBJ2-7; size: -
DNA: TGCGCCAGCAGCTCTGGGGGCCTAGGCTATGGCTACACCTTC; CDR3: CASSSGGLGYGYTF; V: TRBV4-3; D: -; J: TRBJ1-2; size: -
DNA: TGTGCCAGCAGTTTTCGGTTCGGGTCCAGCTCCTACGAGCAGTACTTC; CDR3: CASSFRFGSSSYEQYF; V: TRBV28; D: -; J: TRBJ2-7; size: -
DNA: TGCGCCAGCAGCCTCACCCTAGCGGGGGGTGGATACGAGCAGTACTTC; CDR3: CASSLTLAGGGYEQYF; V: TRBV5-1; D: TRBD2; J: TRBJ2-7; size: -
DNA: TGTGCCAGCAGCTTAGCTGGGAGGTTGAACACTGAAGCTTTCTTT; CDR3: CASSLAGRLNTEAFF; V: TRBV7-2; D: -; J: TRBJ1-1; size: -
DNA: TGTGCCAGCAGCCCGGACAGGGGGGATAATTCACCCCTCCACTTT; CDR3: CASSPDRGDNSPLHF; V: TRBV5-4; D: TRBD1; J: TRBJ1-6; size: -
DNA: TGTGCCAGTAGTATCGCCTACGGGAATCAGCCCCAGCATTTT; CDR3: CASSIAYGNQPQHF; V: TRBV19; D: -; J: TRBJ1-5; size: -
DNA: TGTGCCAGCAGTCTCAACAGGGGCACGGAAAACATTCAGTACTTC; CDR3: CASSLNRGTENIQYF; V: TRBV7-9; D: TRBD1; J: TRBJ2-4; size: -
DNA: TGTGCCAGCAGCTTAGTCGGGGGGGCTGTGAACGAGCAGTACTTC; CDR3: CASSLVGGAVNEQYF; V: TRBV13; D: TRBD2; J: TRBJ2-7; size: -
DNA: TGTGCCAGCAGTCGGAACACCGGGGAGCTGTTTTTT; CDR3: CASSRNTGELFF; V: TRBV27; D: -; J: TRBJ2-2; size: -
DNA: TGTGCCAGCACCCAGATTCTCCGGCACAGCCCGGGCTACACCTTC; CDR3: CASTQILRHSPGYTF; V: TRBV19; D: -; J: TRBJ1-2; size: -
DNA: TGTGCCAGCAGCCAGAGGGGACGGATCCTCCACTTT; CDR3: CASSQRGRILHF; V: TRBV14; D: -; J: TRBJ1-6; size: -
DNA: TGTGCCAGCAGGTCGTGGGGGTCCTACGAGCAGTACTTC; CDR3: CASRSWGSYEQYF; V: TRBV5-4; D: -; J: TRBJ2-7; size: -
DNA: TGTGCCAGCAGTGGAGCGACAGGGGGCACCGATTCACCCCTCCACTTT; CDR3: CASSGATGGTDSPLHF; V: TRBV2; D: TRBD1; J: TRBJ1-6; size: -
DNA: TGTGCCAGCTCACCAGCTGGACAGGCCCCCGACTACACCTTC; CDR3: CASSPAGQAPDYTF; V: TRBV18; D: TRBD1; J: TRBJ1-2; size: -
DNA: TGTGCCAGCAGCTTAGTAGCGGGGGAAGCGGATACGCAGTATTTT; CDR3: CASSLVAGEADTQYF; V: TRBV7-2; D: TRBD2; J: TRBJ2-3; size: -
DNA: TGTGCCAGCAGCTTATTTGACAGCATGAACACTGAAGCTTTCTTT; CDR3: CASSLFDSMNTEAFF; V: TRBV7-9; D: -; J: TRBJ1-1; size: -
DNA: TGTGCCAGCAACCCAGCCGGTGGTTCCAACTATGGCTACACCTTC; CDR3: CASNPAGGSNYGYTF; V: TRBV6-5; D: -; J: TRBJ1-2; size: -
DNA: TGTGCCAGCAGCCTCCCCGAGGGCATATATGGCTACACCTTC; CDR3: CASSLPEGIYGYTF; V: TRBV7-2; D: -; J: TRBJ1-2; size: -
DNA: TGTGCCAGCAGTTACATCGATAGGCCCGACAGGGATTACTTC; CDR3: CASSYIDRPDRDYF; V: TRBV6-5; D: TRBD1; J: TRBJ2-7; size: once
DNA: TGTGCCAGCTCGATTGCGGGACTAGGATACGGCAATGAGCAGTTCTTC; CDR3: CASSIAGLGYGNEQFF; V: TRBV28; D: TRBD2; J: TRBJ2-1; size: -
DNA: TGCGCCAGCAGCTTGATAGGTGCAAACACTGAAGCTTTCTTT; CDR3: CASSLIGANTEAFF; V: TRBV5-1; D: -; J: TRBJ1-1; size: -
DNA: TGTGCCAGTAGTATAGGAGGGGCTGGGAATGAGCAGTTCTTC; CDR3: CASSIGGAGNEQFF; V: TRBV19; D: -; J: TRBJ2-1; size: -
DNA: TGTGCCAGCAGACAACGGGACAGGCCCACAGATACGCAGTATTTT; CDR3: CASRQRDRPTDTQYF; V: TRBV27; D: TRBD1; J: TRBJ2-3; size: -
DNA: TGTGCCAGCAGCACGACAGGGGCTAAAGGGTACGAGCAGTACTTC; CDR3: CASSTTGAKGYEQYF; V: TRBV6-1; D: TRBD1; J: TRBJ2-7; size: -
DNA: TGCAGCGTTGAAGACGGGACCTATGGCTACACCTTC; CDR3: CSVEDGTYGYTF; V: TRBV29-1; D: -; J: TRBJ1-2; size: -
DNA: TGTGCCAGCAGCTTAATTTATTATGACAGGGGGTCGGAGACCCAGTACTTC; CDR3: CASSLIYYDRGSETQYF; V: TRBV7-8; D: TRBD1; J: TRBJ2-5; size: once
DNA: TGTGCCAGTAGTAGCTCGGGGTACCATCAGCCCCAGCATTTT; CDR3: CASSSSGYHQPQHF; V: TRBV19; D: -; J: TRBJ1-5; size: -
DNA: TGTGCCAGCAGTCCCACCGGGACAGGGACCCACGAGCAGTACTTC; CDR3: CASSPTGTGTHEQYF; V: TRBV28; D: TRBD1; J: TRBJ2-7; size: -
DNA: TGTGCCAGCAGTTTACGTCTAAACACTCGCTACACCTTC; CDR3: CASSLRLNTRYTF; V: TRBV27; D: -; J: TRBJ1-2; size: -
DNA: TGTGCCAGCAGCACAGAGGGGTGGGCTTATACGCAGTATTTT; CDR3: CASSTEGWAYTQYF; V: TRBV7-9; D: -; J: TRBJ2-3; size: -
DNA: TGTGCTAGTGGTTCAACGGACAGAGGTGGCTACACCTTC; CDR3: CASGSTDRGGYTF; V: TRBV12-5; D: -; J: TRBJ1-2; size: -
DNA: TGTGCCAGCAGCTTAGCCCTCTGGTATGGCTACACCTTC; CDR3: CASSLALWYGYTF; V: TRBV7-2; D: -; J: TRBJ1-2; size: -
DNA: TGTGCCAGCAGCTTATTCGGACAGGTTAATTCACCCCTCCACTTT; CDR3: CASSLFGQVNSPLHF; V: TRBV7-2; D: TRBD1; J: TRBJ1-6; size: -
DNA: TGCGCCAGCAGCCTACAGGGGGCTTCACTCAATGAGCAGTTCTTC; CDR3: CASSLQGASLNEQFF; V: TRBV4-3; D: TRBD1; J: TRBJ2-1; size: -
DNA: TGTGCCAGCAGCTTTGGGGGAAATAATTCACCCCTCCACTTT; CDR3: CASSFGGNNSPLHF; V: TRBV5-6; D: -; J: TRBJ1-6; size: -
DNA: TGCGCCAGCAGCTCATACGGTGGGAACGAGCAGTACTTC; CDR3: CASSSYGGNEQYF; V: TRBV5-1; D: -; J: TRBJ2-7; size: -
DNA: TGCAGCGTTGATAGAATGGCTGAAGCTTTCTTT; CDR3: CSVDRMAEAFF; V: TRBV29-1; D: -; J: TRBJ1-1; size: few
DNA: TGTGCCAGCAGCCCGGGACTAGCGGGGGCAGATACGCAGTATTTT; CDR3: CASSPGLAGADTQYF; V: TRBV13; D: TRBD2; J: TRBJ2-3; size: -
DNA: TGTGCCAGCAGTTCCTCGGGCCAATACGAGCAGTACTTC; CDR3: CASSSSGQYEQYF; V: TRBV28; D: -; J: TRBJ2-7; size: -
DNA: TGTGCCAGCAGCTTCGGAGGGAGGGCTGAAGCTTTCTTT; CDR3: CASSFGGRAEAFF; V: TRBV5-4; D: -; J: TRBJ1-1; size: -
DNA: TGTGCCACCGACGGGACAGCTTTATCTCAGCCCCAGCATTTT; CDR3: CATDGTALSQPQHF; V: TRBV28; D: TRBD1; J: TRBJ1-5; size: -
DNA: TGTGCCAGCAGCCGTACGGGGGGCTACGAGCAGTACTTC; CDR3: CASSRTGGYEQYF; V: TRBV7-2; D: TRBD2; J: TRBJ2-7; size: -
DNA: TGTGCCAGCAGCCAGATTGGGGACACCGACAACATTCAGTACTTC; CDR3: CASSQIGDTDNIQYF; V: TRBV14; D: -; J: TRBJ2-4; size: -
DNA: TGTGCCAGCCGAGCTTTCCCCCGGGGGGCTCGCACAGATACGCAGTATTTT; CDR3: CASRAFPRGARTDTQYF; V: TRBV7-2; D: -; J: TRBJ2-3; size: -
DNA: TGTGCCATCTCCTGGACTAGCGGGGTGTACAATGAGCAGTTCTTC; CDR3: CAISWTSGVYNEQFF; V: TRBV10-3; D: TRBD2; J: TRBJ2-1; size: -
DNA: TGCGCCAGCAGCTTGGGCCAGGTCCATGGGGAACTGTTTTTT; CDR3: CASSLGQVHGELFF; V: TRBV5-1; D: -; J: TRBJ1-4; size: -
DNA: TGTGCCAGTAGTATATCGGGGCCAGCTGCTGCGAACACCGGGGAGCTGTTTTTT; CDR3: CASSISGPAAANTGELFF; V: TRBV19; D: -; J: TRBJ2-2; size: -
DNA: TGCAGCGCCGGAGGGGGGCCCTGGGATACGCAGTATTTT; CDR3: CSAGGGPWDTQYF; V: TRBV29-1; D: -; J: TRBJ2-3; size: once
DNA: TGTGCCAGCAGCTTAGGGGGCAGGGGCTCACAGTACTTC; CDR3: CASSLGGRGSQYF; V: TRBV13; D: -; J: TRBJ2-7; size: -
DNA: TGCGCCAGCAGCCACAGCGAAGAGACCCAGTACTTC; CDR3: CASSHSEETQYF; V: TRBV4-1; D: -; J: TRBJ2-5; size: -
DNA: TGTGCCAGCTCTAGACAGGCGGGCAATCAGCCCCAGCATTTT; CDR3: CASSRQAGNQPQHF; V: TRBV5-5; D: -; J: TRBJ1-5; size: -
DNA: TGTGCCAGCAGTAAGGACTTAGGGACAGATACGCAGTATTTT; CDR3: CASSKDLGTDTQYF; V: TRBV2; D: -; J: TRBJ2-3; size: -
DNA: TGTGCCAGCAGCCCGTTCCCCGAGACATCCACAGATACGCAGTATTTT; CDR3: CASSPFPETSTDTQYF; V: TRBV11-2; D: -; J: TRBJ2-3; size: -
DNA: TGTGCCAGCTCACCATCCAGGGGGCAATTTCGTGCCCAGTACTTC; CDR3: CASSPSRGQFRAQYF; V: TRBV18; D: TRBD1; J: TRBJ2-5; size: -